These 9 T cell receptor beta chains came from one sample sequenced in a study of control samples from healthy donors and cancer patients. Only in-frame clones appear in the TCRdb table, and some are missing; sequencing was by immunoSEQ multiplex PCR. The sample lists around 28,000 clones; about 86% were seen once. The sample comprised PBMCs. These receptors were taken from a woman aged 35 to 49 with lung cancer.

The chain uses TRBV30 and TRBJ2-5; D is possibly TRBD1 or TRBD2 (5 bases each). The CDR3 loop spans 13 amino acids. Germline assignment: CDR1 GTSNPN and CDR2 SVGIG (reference sequence). Trimming removed 0 bases at V and 4 bases at J, with 9 bases between. The CDR3 DNA reads as TGTGCCTGGAGTGTAACTGGGGGAGAGACCCAGTACTTC. It is translated as CAWSVTGGETQYF.

CDR3 sequence (DNA): TGTGCCAGCAGCGCCGGTAACAGGGGGGAGATAGATGGCTACACCTTC. Encoded protein: CASSAGNRGEIDGYTF. V and J are TRBV7-2 and TRBJ1-2; 8 bases fit TRBD1. V was clipped by 5 bases and J by 6 bases; unmatched bases: 14. Looked up from germline, CDR1 is SGHTA and CDR2 is FQGNSA. The CDR3 spans 16 residues.

The genes are TRBV4-3 and TRBJ2-1; 7 nucleotides align to TRBD2. Germline CDR1 reads LGHNA; CDR2 reads YSLEER. V trimming: 2 bases; J trimming: 3 bases; junction bases outside the gene matches: 4. The CDR3 is made up of 15 amino acids. CDR3 coding DNA: TGCGCCAGCAGCCAATCTGCGGGGGACTACAATGAGCAGTTCTTC. Translated, it gives CASSQSAGDYNEQFF.

This clone was seen a few times. The genes are TRBV19 and TRBJ2-2, with a weak D call TRBD2 (6 bases). This CDR3 has 15 amino acids. Trimming shortened V by 1 base and J by 3 bases, and 9 bases separated the two germline ends. Germline V gene data show CDR1 as LNHDA and CDR2 as SQIVND (reference sequence). The CDR3 here is CASSIGGLDTGELFF. The CDR3 bases are TGTGCCAGTAGTATAGGGGGACTGGACACCGGGGAGCTGTTTTTT.

Only a few counts were recorded for this clone. This chain connects TRBV7-2 to TRBJ2-1; D may be TRBD2 (6 bases). Trimming removed 0 bases at V and 4 bases at J, with 13 bases between. The V gene's germline CDR1 is SGHTA and CDR2 FQGNSA. The CDR3 consists of 16 residues. The CDR3 nucleotides are TGTGCCAGCAGCTTAGCGTTGGGCGGGGCGTACAATGAGCAGTTCTTC. Encoded protein: CASSLALGGAYNEQFF.

CDR3 in DNA: TGTGCCAGCGCAGACCGGACAGGGATGAGTCAGCCCCAGCATTTT. The encoded protein is CASADRTGMSQPQHF. This sequence joins TRBV18 and TRBJ1-5; 8 bases agree with TRBD1. The V gene end was trimmed by 8 bases and the J gene end by 6 bases; junction bases not matched to a gene: 12. There are 15 residues in the CDR3. The germline V gene has CDR1 KGHSH and CDR2 LQKENI.

The chain has TRBV7-3 and TRBJ2-7; D possibly corresponds to TRBD1 (6 bases). Germline lookup yields CDR1 SGHTA and CDR2 FQGTGA. The CDR3 runs 15 residues. Trimming took 4 bases from V and 2 from J, leaving 15 bases between them. This CDR3 is CASSSDYGGAYEQYF. The CDR3 DNA reads as TGTGCCAGCAGCTCTGATTATGGGGGCGCCTACGAGCAGTACTTC.

The V and J genes are TRBV28 and TRBJ2-7; 12 bases line up with TRBD2. Germline loops: CDR1 MDHEN, CDR2 SYDVKM. The CDR3 extends over 15 amino acids. Unmatched junction bases numbered 10, after V lost 7 bases and J lost 6 bases. The CDR3 region has the DNA TGTGCCAGCATCCTAGCGGGGGGGCCCTCAGCCGAGCAGTACTTC. It translates to CASILAGGPSAEQYF.

The chain recombines TRBV6-6 with TRBJ1-1; possibly TRBD1 for D (5 bases). Germline-derived CDR1 and CDR2 are MNHNY and SVGAGI (reference sequence). V was shortened by 7 bases and J by 4 bases, with 13 bases between the two germline ends. The CDR3 is 13 amino acids. The CDR3 bases are TGTGCCAGCACCCCTCTGGGGGGCACTGAAGCTTTCTTT. Translated: CASTPLGGTEAFF.